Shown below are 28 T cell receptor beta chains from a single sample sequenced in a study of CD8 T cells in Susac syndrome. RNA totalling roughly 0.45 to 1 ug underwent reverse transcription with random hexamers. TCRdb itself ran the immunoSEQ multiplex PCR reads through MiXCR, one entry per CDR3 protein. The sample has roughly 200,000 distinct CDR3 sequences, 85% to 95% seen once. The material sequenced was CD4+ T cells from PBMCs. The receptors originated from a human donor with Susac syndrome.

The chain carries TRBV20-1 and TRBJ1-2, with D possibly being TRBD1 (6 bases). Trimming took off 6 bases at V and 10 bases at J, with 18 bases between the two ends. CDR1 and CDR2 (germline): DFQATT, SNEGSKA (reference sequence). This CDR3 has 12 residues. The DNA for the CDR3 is TGCAGTGCCACCCCAGGCCAGGGGAACTACACCTTC. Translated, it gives CSATPGQGNYTF.

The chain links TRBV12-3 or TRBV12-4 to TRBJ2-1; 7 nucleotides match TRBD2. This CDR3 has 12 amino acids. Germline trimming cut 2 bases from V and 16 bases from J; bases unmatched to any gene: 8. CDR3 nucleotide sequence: TGTGCCAGCAGTTTATCGAGGACTAGAAATTTCTTC. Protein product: CASSLSRTRNFF.

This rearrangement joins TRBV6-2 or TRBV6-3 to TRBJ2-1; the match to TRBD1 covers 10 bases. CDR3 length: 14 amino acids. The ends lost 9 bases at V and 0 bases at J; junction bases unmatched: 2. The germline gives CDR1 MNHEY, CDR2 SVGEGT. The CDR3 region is CASGQGDSYNEQFF. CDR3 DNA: TGTGCCAGTGGACAGGGGGACTCCTACAATGAGCAGTTCTTC.

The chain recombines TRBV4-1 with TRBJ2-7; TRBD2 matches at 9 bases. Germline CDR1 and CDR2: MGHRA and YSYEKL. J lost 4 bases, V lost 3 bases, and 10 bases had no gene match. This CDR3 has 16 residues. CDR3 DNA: TGCGCCAGCAGCCACACAGCGGGGGGACCCTTATACGAGCAGTACTTC. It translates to CASSHTAGGPLYEQYF.

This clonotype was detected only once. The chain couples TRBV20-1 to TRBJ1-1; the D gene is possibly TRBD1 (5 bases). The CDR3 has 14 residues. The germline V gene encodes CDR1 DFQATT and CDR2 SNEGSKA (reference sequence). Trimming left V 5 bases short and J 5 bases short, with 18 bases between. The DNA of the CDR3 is TGCAGTGCTCCTCAGAGGGGCGTGTGGACTGAAGCTTTCTTT. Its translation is CSAPQRGVWTEAFF.

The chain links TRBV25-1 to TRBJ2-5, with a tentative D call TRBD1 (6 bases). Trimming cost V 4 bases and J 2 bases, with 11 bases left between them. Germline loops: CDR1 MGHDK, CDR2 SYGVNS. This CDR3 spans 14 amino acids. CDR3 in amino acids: CASSGGHSQETQYF. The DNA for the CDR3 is TGTGCCAGCAGTGGGGGACACTCTCAAGAGACCCAGTACTTC.

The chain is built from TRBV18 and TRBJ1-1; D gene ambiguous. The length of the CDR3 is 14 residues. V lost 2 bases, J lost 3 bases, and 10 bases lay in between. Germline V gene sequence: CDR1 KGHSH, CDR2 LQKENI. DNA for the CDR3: TGTGCCAGCTCACCAGGAGCTGGGGACACTGAAGCTTTCTTT. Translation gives CASSPGAGDTEAFF.

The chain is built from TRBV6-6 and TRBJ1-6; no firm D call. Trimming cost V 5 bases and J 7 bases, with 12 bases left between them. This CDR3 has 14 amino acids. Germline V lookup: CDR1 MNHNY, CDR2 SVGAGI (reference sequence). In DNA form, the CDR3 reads TGTGCCAGCAGTACCGTGGCCAGCAATTCACCCCTCCACTTT. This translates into CASSTVASNSPLHF.

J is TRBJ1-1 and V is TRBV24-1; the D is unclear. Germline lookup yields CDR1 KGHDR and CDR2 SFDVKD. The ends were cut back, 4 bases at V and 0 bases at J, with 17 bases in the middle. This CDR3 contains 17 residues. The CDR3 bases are TGTGCCACCAGTGACCCCCATCCTGTACATTTGAACACTGAAGCTTTCTTT. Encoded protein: CATSDPHPVHLNTEAFF.

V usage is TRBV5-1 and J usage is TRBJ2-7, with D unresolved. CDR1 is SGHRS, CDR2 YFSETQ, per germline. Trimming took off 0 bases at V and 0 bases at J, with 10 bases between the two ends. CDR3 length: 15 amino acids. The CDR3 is CASSLEPAYSYEQYF. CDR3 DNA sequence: TGCGCCAGCAGCTTGGAGCCAGCTTACTCCTACGAGCAGTACTTC.

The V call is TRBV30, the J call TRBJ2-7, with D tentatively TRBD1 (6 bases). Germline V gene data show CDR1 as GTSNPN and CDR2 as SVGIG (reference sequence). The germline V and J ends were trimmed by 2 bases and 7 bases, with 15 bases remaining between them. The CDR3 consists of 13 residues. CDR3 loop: CAWSHRVQREQYF. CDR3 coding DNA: TGTGCCTGGAGTCACAGGGTCCAACGGGAGCAGTACTTC.

CDR3 coding DNA: TGCAGCGGGACCATAAGCACAGATACGCAGTATTTT. This translates into CSGTISTDTQYF. V is TRBV29-1 and J is TRBJ2-3; D not resolved. The CDR3 runs 12 residues. From germline, CDR1 is SQVTM and CDR2 ANQGSEA. Trimming left V 7 bases short and J 0 bases short, with 8 bases between.

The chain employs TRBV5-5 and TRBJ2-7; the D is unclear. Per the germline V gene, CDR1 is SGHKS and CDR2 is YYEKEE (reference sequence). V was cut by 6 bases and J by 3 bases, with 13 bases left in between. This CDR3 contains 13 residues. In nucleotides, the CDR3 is TGTGCCAGCACCTCCCGCGGCGACTACGAGCAGTACTTC. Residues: CASTSRGDYEQYF.

The CDR3 DNA follows: TGTGCCTGGAGAAGGGGAAACAATTCACCCCTCCACTTT. It yields the protein CAWRRGNNSPLHF. The rearrangement links TRBV30 to TRBJ1-6, with D maybe TRBD1 (5 bases). There are 13 residues in the CDR3. CDR1 and CDR2 from the germline V gene are GTSNPN and SVGIG (reference sequence). V lost 3 bases and J 7 bases, leaving 10 bases between the germline ends.

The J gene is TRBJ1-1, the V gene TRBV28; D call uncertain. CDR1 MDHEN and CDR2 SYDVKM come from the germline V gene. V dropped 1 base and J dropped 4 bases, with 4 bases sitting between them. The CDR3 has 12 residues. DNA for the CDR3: TGTGCCAGCAGTTTATTGTCCACTGAAGCTTTCTTT. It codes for CASSLLSTEAFF. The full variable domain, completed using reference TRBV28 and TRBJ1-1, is DVKVTQSSRYLVKRTGEKVFLECVQDMDHENMFWYRQDPGLGLRLIYFSYDVKMKEKGDIPEGYSVSREKKERFSLILESASTNQTSMYLCASSLLSTEAFFGQGTRLTVV.

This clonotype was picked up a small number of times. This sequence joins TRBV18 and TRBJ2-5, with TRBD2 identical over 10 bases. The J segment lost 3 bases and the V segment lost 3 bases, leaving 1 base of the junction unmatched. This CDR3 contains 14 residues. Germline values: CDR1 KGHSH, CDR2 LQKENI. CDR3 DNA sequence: TGTGCCAGCTCACCTGGACTAGCGGAAGAGACCCAGTACTTC. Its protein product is CASSPGLAEETQYF.

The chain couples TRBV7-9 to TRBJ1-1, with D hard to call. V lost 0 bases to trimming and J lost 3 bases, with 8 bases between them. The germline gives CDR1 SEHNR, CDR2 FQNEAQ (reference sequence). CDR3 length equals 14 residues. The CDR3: CASSLAPRYTEAFF. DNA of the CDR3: TGTGCCAGCAGCTTAGCTCCGCGGTACACTGAAGCTTTCTTT.

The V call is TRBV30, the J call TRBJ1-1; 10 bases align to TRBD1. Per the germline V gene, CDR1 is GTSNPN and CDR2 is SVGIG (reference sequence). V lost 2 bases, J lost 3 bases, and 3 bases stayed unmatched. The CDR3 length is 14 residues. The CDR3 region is CAWSPTGGYTEAFF. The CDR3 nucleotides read TGTGCCTGGAGTCCGACAGGGGGCTACACTGAAGCTTTCTTT.

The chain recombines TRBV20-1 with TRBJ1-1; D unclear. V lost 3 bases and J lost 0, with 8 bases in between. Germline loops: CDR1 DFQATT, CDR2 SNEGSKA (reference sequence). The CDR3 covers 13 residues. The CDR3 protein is CSARDQLNTEAFF. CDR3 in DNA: TGCAGTGCTAGGGACCAGTTGAACACTGAAGCTTTCTTT.

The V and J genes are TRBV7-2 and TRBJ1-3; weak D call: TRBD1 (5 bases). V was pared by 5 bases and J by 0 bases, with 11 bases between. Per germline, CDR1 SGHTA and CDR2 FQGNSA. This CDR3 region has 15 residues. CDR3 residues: CASSRDSFSGNTIYF. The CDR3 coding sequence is TGTGCCAGCAGCCGCGACAGCTTCTCTGGAAACACCATATATTTT.

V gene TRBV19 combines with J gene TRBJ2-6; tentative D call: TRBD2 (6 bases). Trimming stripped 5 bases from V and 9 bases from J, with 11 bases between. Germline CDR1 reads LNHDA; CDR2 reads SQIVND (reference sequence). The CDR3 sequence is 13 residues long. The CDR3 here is CASSAGPSNVLTF. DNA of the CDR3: TGTGCCAGTAGTGCGGGACCGAGCAACGTCCTGACTTTC.

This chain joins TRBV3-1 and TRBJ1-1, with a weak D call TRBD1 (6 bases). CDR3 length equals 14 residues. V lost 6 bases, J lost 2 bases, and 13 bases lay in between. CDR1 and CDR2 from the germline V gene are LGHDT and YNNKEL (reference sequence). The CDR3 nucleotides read TGTGCCAGCAGACCGGACAGCGCTAACACTGAAGCTTTCTTT. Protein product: CASRPDSANTEAFF.

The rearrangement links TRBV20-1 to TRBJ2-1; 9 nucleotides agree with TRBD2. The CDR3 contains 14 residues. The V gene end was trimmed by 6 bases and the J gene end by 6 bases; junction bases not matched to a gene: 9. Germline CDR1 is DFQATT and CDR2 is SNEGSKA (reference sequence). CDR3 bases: TGCAGTGCAGCCGGGACTAGCCTTCCCAATGAGCAGTTCTTC. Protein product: CSAAGTSLPNEQFF.

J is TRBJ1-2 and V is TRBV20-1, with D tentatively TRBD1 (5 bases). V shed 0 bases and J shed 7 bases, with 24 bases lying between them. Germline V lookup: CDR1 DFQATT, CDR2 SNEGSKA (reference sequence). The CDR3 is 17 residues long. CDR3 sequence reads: CSARDWGNFRVSGGYTF. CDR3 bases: TGCAGTGCTAGAGACTGGGGAAACTTCAGGGTATCGGGTGGCTACACCTTC.

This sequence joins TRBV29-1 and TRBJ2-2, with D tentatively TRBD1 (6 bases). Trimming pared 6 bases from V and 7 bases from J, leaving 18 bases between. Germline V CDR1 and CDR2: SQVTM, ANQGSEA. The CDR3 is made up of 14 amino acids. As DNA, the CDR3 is TGCAGCGTCGGATACACGACAGGTCTCGGGGAGCTGTTTTTT. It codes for CSVGYTTGLGELFF.

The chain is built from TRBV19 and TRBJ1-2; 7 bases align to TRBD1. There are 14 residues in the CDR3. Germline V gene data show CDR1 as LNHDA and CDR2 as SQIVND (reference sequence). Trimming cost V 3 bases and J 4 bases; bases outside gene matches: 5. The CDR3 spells CASSILGQSYGYTF. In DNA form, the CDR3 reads TGTGCCAGTAGTATCTTGGGACAGAGCTATGGCTACACCTTC.

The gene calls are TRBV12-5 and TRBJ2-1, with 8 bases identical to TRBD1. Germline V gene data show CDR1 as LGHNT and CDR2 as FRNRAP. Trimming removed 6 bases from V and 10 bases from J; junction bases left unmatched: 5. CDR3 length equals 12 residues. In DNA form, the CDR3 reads TGTGCTAGTGGCTCGTGGACAGGGGAGCAGTTCTTC. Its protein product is CASGSWTGEQFF.

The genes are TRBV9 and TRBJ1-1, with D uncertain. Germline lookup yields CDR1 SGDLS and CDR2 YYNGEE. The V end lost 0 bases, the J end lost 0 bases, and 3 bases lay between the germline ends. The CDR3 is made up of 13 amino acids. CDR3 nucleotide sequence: TGTGCCAGCAGCGTAGAGGTGAACACTGAAGCTTTCTTT. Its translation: CASSVEVNTEAFF. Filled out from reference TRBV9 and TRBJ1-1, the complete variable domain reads DSGVTQTPKHLITATGQRVTLRCSPRSGDLSVYWYQQSLDQGLQFLIQYYNGEERAKGNILERFSAQQFPDLHSELNLSSLELGDSALYFCASSVEVNTEAFFGQGTRLTVV.